Given below is one T cell receptor (beta chain) in context. The target antigen is unknown. This specimen comes from a study of shared clonotypes between healthy human individuals. Whole-study context: With ages of 18 to 49, the donors were two women and a few men.

Study-wide points: The generation probabilities recorded for non-shared clonotypes fell below those of clonotypes shared by all four donors.

Assay: immunoSEQ multiplex PCR; the TCRdb copy retains only in-frame clones and omits some. The data hold 950,000 to 1,100,000 clones, with about 75% observed a single time. The sample was memory CD4+ T cells sorted from blood. As to subset: CD45RA-negative fraction. The sequence was collected from a man younger than 30 in good health.

In DNA form, the CDR3 reads TGTGCCAGCAGTCCGACAGGGGAACTGTACGAGCAGTACTTC. Translating it yields CASSPTGELYEQYF. The V and J genes are TRBV2 and TRBJ2-7; TRBD1 aligns across 8 bases. The CDR3 loop spans 14 amino acids. V lost 5 bases, J lost 4 bases, and 7 bases stayed unmatched. Per the germline V gene, CDR1 is SNHLY and CDR2 is FYNNEI.